This is a list of T cell receptor beta chains from one sample in a study of response to subunit inactivated influenza vaccine. TCRdb used MiXCR to reprocess the RT-PCR reads, holding one entry per CDR3 protein. Of roughly 710,000 distinct CDR3 sequences detected, around 15% appear once; the ten largest clones hold 7.5% to 8%. The material sequenced was PBMCs from blood, taken roughly 15 days before vaccination. The receptor source for this set is a man aged 50 to 60 who received an inactivated influenza vaccine. Both conserved end residues are part of each CDR3. A D gene is named only where the DNA matches it firmly. Expanded clones get a size class; other rows say once, few or many, or leave the size out.

cdr3_aa cdr3_nt j_call v_call d_call clone_size
CASSLAGTGLGEQYF TGTGCCAGCAGCTTAGCAGGGACAGGACTAGGCGAGCAGTACTTC TRBJ2-7 TRBV7-2 . many
CASSKDRLAGGSETYNEQFF TGTGCCAGCAGCAAAGACCGGTTAGCGGGAGGGTCCGAGACCTACAATGAGCAGTTCTTC TRBJ2-1 TRBV21-1 . few
CASSLEQAYEQYF TGTGCCAGCAGCTTAGAACAGGCCTACGAGCAGTACTTC TRBJ2-7 TRBV11-2 . .
CASSVSNEQYF TGCGCCAGCAGCGTAAGTAACGAGCAGTACTTC TRBJ2-7 TRBV5-1 . few
CASILRGTGADTQYF TGTGCCAGCATCTTACGGGGAACGGGTGCAGATACGCAGTATTTT TRBJ2-3 TRBV12-3/TRBV12-4 . .
CASSPGRYYEQYF TGTGCCAGCAGTCCGGGACGGTACTACGAGCAGTACTTC TRBJ2-7 TRBV6-6 . few
CSARDRLLAGTDTQYF TGCAGTGCTAGAGATCGTTTGCTAGCGGGGACAGATACGCAGTATTTT TRBJ2-3 TRBV20-1 TRBD2 .
CASSQGVGVSNQPQHF TGCGCCAGCAGCCAAGGGGTGGGGGTAAGCAATCAGCCCCAGCATTTT TRBJ1-5 TRBV4-3 . .
CASSQGTRDEQFF TGCGCCAGCAGCCAAGGGACTAGGGATGAGCAGTTCTTC TRBJ2-1 TRBV4-1 TRBD2 .
CASRTSGRGGNNEQFF TGTGCCAGCAGGACTAGCGGGAGAGGAGGCAACAATGAGCAGTTCTTC TRBJ2-1 TRBV6-1 TRBD2 .
CASSTTGLTGETQYF TGTGCCAGCAGCACAACAGGTCTCACCGGGGAGACCCAGTACTTC TRBJ2-5 TRBV12-3/TRBV12-4 . .
CASSLAVGEKLFF TGCGCCAGCAGCTTGGCCGTCGGTGAAAAACTGTTTTTT TRBJ1-4 TRBV5-1 . few
CASSQGDGNPYGYTF TGCGCCAGCAGCCAAGGGGACGGCAACCCCTATGGCTACACCTTC TRBJ1-2 TRBV4-3 . .
CAISYSGTQSSYEQYF TGTGCCATCAGTTACTCCGGGACGCAGAGCTCCTACGAGCAGTACTTC TRBJ2-7 TRBV10-3 . few
CASSQEETLGTGELFF TGCGCCAGCAGCCAAGAAGAGACGCTAGGCACCGGGGAGCTGTTTTTT TRBJ2-2 TRBV4-1 . .
CATGALQGYEQYF TGTGCCACCGGGGCTTTGCAGGGCTACGAGCAGTACTTC TRBJ2-7 TRBV10-3 . few
CASSLFGNSNTEAFF TGTGCCAGCAGTTTGTTCGGGAACTCGAACACTGAAGCTTTCTTT TRBJ1-1 TRBV27 . few
CASSFGEQETQYF TGTGCCAGCAGCTTCGGAGAACAAGAGACCCAGTACTTC TRBJ2-5 TRBV5-6 . .
CASSQYPPGTGNTGELFF TGTGCCAGCAGCCAATACCCCCCAGGGACGGGGAACACCGGGGAGCTGTTTTTT TRBJ2-2 TRBV4-2 . .
CAISRGPNTEAFF TGTGCCATCAGTAGGGGCCCGAACACTGAAGCTTTCTTT TRBJ1-1 TRBV10-3 . few
CASSRGQGAHEQYF TGTGCCAGCAGCAGGGGACAGGGGGCCCACGAGCAGTACTTC TRBJ2-7 TRBV7-2 TRBD1 few
CASSWGDRGYTEAFF TGCGCCAGCAGCTGGGGAGACAGGGGGTACACTGAAGCTTTCTTT TRBJ1-1 TRBV5-1 TRBD1 .
CASNHYGQGFSGYTF TGTGCCAGCAACCACTACGGACAGGGGTTTAGTGGCTACACCTTC TRBJ1-2 TRBV12-3/TRBV12-4 TRBD1 few
CSVLDRDSNYGYTF TGCAGCGTTCTCGACAGGGACAGTAACTATGGCTACACCTTC TRBJ1-2 TRBV29-1 TRBD1 few
CSAATALSTEAFF TGCAGCGCTGCGACAGCCCTGAGCACTGAAGCTTTCTTT TRBJ1-1 TRBV29-1 . few
CSVATASSNQPQHF TGCAGCGTTGCAACAGCCTCTAGCAATCAGCCCCAGCATTTT TRBJ1-5 TRBV29-1 . many
CASSLDNPDTGELFF TGCGCCAGCAGCCTGGACAACCCGGACACCGGGGAGCTGTTTTTT TRBJ2-2 TRBV5-1 . few
CASSTRRTGVDNEQFF TGTGCCAGCAGCACACGGAGGACAGGGGTCGACAATGAGCAGTTCTTC TRBJ2-1 TRBV11-2 TRBD1 .
CASSSRRTGLAEAFF TGTGCCAGCAGCTCCCGACGGACAGGGTTGGCTGAAGCTTTCTTT TRBJ1-1 TRBV11-2 TRBD1 .
CSVSPGQGTDTQYF TGCAGCGTTTCTCCGGGACAGGGTACAGATACGCAGTATTTT TRBJ2-3 TRBV29-1 TRBD1 .
CASSSVKRPQFF TGTGCCAGCAGCTCTGTTAAGCGGCCGCAGTTCTTC TRBJ2-1 TRBV9 . .
CASSLGGDQYF TGTGCCAGCAGTTTGGGTGGGGACCAGTACTTC TRBJ2-5 TRBV12-3/TRBV12-4 . .
CASSLGGQGGNEQFF TGTGCCAGCAGCTTAGGGGGACAGGGGGGGAATGAGCAGTTCTTC TRBJ2-1 TRBV7-2 TRBD1 .
CASSPKQVCNEQFF TGTGCCAGCAGCCCTAAACAGGTCTGCAATGAGCAGTTCTTC TRBJ2-1 TRBV7-9 . few
CASSRLAAETQYF TGCGCCAGCAGCCGACTAGCAGCAGAGACCCAGTACTTC TRBJ2-5 TRBV4-1 TRBD2 many
CASSSGLADPYF TGTGCCAGCAGTTCAGGACTAGCGGACCCGTATTTT TRBJ2-3 TRBV12-3/TRBV12-4 TRBD2 many
CASSFKGLAGYNEQFF TGTGCCAGCAGTTTCAAAGGACTAGCGGGATACAATGAGCAGTTCTTC TRBJ2-1 TRBV12-3/TRBV12-4 TRBD2 few
CASSASGGTGSYEQYF TGTGCCAGCAGCGCCTCGGGGGGGACAGGGTCCTACGAGCAGTACTTC TRBJ2-7 TRBV7-6 . .
CASSPDRLASGEEQFF TGTGCCAGCAGCCCCGACAGACTAGCCTCTGGGGAGGAGCAGTTCTTC TRBJ2-1 TRBV7-9 TRBD2 few
CASSLSLRNTEAFF TGCGCCAGCAGCTTGTCTTTACGAAACACTGAAGCTTTCTTT TRBJ1-1 TRBV5-1 . .
CASSARTGGNEQFF TGTGCCAGCAGCGCCAGGACAGGGGGAAATGAGCAGTTCTTC TRBJ2-1 TRBV9 TRBD1 .
CASRPPDGRYGYTF TGTGCCAGCAGACCCCCGGACGGACGCTATGGCTACACCTTC TRBJ1-2 TRBV28 . .
CASTSGVNYEQYF TGTGCCAGCACTTCAGGGGTGAACTACGAGCAGTACTTC TRBJ2-7 TRBV28 . many
CSARDRPAGGTQYF TGCAGTGCTAGAGATCGGCCGGCGGGGGGGACCCAGTACTTC TRBJ2-5 TRBV20-1 TRBD2 few
CASSSGTGSSYNSPLHF TGTGCCAGCAGCTCCGGGACAGGGAGCTCCTATAATTCACCCCTCCACTTT TRBJ1-6 TRBV27 TRBD1 few
CASSLDLGQETQYF TGTGCCAGCAGCTTAGATCTGGGGCAAGAGACCCAGTACTTC TRBJ2-5 TRBV7-9 . few
CASSQSGTGNEQYF TGTGCCAGCAGCCAATCCGGGACAGGGAACGAGCAGTACTTC TRBJ2-7 TRBV7-3 TRBD1 few
CASSFGGLEETQYF TGCGCCAGCAGCTTTGGCGGACTAGAAGAGACCCAGTACTTC TRBJ2-5 TRBV5-1 TRBD2 .
CSASGLGAFF TGCAGTGCGTCGGGATTGGGAGCTTTCTTT TRBJ1-1 TRBV20-1 . many
CSARIPGGETQYF TGCAGTGCTAGGATTCCAGGAGGAGAGACCCAGTACTTC TRBJ2-5 TRBV20-1 . .
CSVLLPPTTGDYEQYF TGCAGCGTTCTACTACCACCAACGACAGGTGACTACGAGCAGTACTTC TRBJ2-7 TRBV29-1 . .
CASSYSRGLQQETQYF TGTGCCAGCAGTTACTCGAGGGGACTACAACAAGAGACCCAGTACTTC TRBJ2-5 TRBV6-5 TRBD2 few
CASSQDLPGFATNEKLFF TGCGCCAGCAGCCAAGACCTCCCAGGTTTTGCAACTAATGAAAAACTGTTTTTT TRBJ1-4 TRBV4-3 . few
CASSLWAGGNQETQYF TGTGCCAGCAGCTTATGGGCCGGGGGAAACCAAGAGACCCAGTACTTC TRBJ2-5 TRBV7-6 . .